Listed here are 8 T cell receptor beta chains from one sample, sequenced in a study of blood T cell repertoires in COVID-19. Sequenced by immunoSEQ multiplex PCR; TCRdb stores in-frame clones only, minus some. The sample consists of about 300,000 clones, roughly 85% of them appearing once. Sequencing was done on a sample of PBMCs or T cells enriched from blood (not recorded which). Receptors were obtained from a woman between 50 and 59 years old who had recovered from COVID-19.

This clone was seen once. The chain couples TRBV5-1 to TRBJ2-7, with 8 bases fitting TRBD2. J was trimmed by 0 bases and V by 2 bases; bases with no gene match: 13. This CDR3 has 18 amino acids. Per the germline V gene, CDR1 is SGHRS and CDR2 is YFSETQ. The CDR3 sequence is CASSLPTEGGTSSYEQYF. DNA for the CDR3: TGCGCCAGCAGCTTACCGACAGAGGGGGGGACTAGCTCCTACGAGCAGTACTTC.

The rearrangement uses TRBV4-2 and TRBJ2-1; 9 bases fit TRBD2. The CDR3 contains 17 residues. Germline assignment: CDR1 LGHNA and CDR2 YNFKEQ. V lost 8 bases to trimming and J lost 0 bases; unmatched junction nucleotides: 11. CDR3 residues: CASWGTSGSSSYNEQFF. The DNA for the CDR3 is TGTGCCAGCTGGGGAACTAGCGGGTCGAGCTCCTACAATGAGCAGTTCTTC.

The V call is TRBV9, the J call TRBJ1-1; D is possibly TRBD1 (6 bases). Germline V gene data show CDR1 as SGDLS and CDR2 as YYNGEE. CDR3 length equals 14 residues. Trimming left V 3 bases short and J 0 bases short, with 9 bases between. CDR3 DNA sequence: TGTGCCAGCAGCGCAGGACAGATGAACACTGAAGCTTTCTTT. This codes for CASSAGQMNTEAFF.

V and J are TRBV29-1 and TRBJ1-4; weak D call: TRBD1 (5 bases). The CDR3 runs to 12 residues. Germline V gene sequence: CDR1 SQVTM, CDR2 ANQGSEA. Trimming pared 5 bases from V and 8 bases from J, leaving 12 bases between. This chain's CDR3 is CSVLQGREKLFF. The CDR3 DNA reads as TGCAGCGTTTTGCAGGGAAGAGAAAAACTGTTTTTT.

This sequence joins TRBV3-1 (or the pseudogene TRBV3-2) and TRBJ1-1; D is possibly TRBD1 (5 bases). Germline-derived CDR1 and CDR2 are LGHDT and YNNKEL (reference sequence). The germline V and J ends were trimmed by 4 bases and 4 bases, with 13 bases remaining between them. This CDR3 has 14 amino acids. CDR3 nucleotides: TGTGCCAGCAGCCCCCCAGGGCAGGCCACTGAAGCTTTCTTT. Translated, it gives CASSPPGQATEAFF.

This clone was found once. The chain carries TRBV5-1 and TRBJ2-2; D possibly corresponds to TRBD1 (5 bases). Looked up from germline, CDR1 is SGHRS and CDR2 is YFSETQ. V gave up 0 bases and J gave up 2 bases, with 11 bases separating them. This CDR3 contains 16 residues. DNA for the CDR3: TGCGCCAGCAGCTTGGAAGTTCAGGGTAACACCGGGGAGCTGTTTTTT. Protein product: CASSLEVQGNTGELFF. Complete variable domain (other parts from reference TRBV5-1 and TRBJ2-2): KAGVTQTPRYLIKTRGQQVTLSCSPISGHRSVSWYQQTPGQGLQFLFEYFSETQRNKGNFPGRFSGRQFSNSRSEMNVSTLELGDSALYLCASSLEVQGNTGELFFGEGSRLTVL.

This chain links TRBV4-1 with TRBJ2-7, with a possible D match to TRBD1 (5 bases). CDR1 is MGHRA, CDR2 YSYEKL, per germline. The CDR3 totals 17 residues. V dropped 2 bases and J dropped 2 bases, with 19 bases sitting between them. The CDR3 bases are TGCGCCAGCAGCCAAATCGCCCGGATCTTAGGGGCCTACGAGCAGTACTTC. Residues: CASSQIARILGAYEQYF.

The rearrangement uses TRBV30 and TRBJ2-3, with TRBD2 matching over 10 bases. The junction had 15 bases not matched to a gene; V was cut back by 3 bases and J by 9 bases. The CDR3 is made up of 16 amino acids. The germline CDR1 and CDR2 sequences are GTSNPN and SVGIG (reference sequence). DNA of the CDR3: TGTGCCTGGAGCCGTAGCGGGGGGCGCCAGATGGAAACGCAGTATTTT. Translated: CAWSRSGGRQMETQYF.